What follows is one T cell receptor beta chain and its context. Its antigen remains unknown. This record belongs to a study of tumor and adjacent non-tumor tissue in lung cancer. Turning to the study itself: Stage I to III disease affected roughly ten men and roughly 5 women aged roughly 31 to 76. Study-level results: Tumor repertoires had a smaller top 100 clone share than normal lung. Compared with tumor, normal lung showed significantly lower TCR diversity.

RNA was extracted from bulk tissue without any cell sorting. Three rounds of nested PCR, following a modified ARM-PCR protocol, produced the TCRbeta library. TCRdb fed the multiplex PCR reads into MiXCR, producing one record per CDR3 protein. Here the sample spans under 95,000 distinct CDR3 sequences, just over 65% being singletons. The sequence was collected from a man in his fifties or sixties with non-small cell lung cancer. The material sequenced was lung tumor tissue.

This CDR3 reads CASIAPSATSNEQFF. The DNA of the CDR3 is TGTGCCAGCATCGCACCGAGTGCGACTAGCAATGAGCAGTTCTTC. The J gene is TRBJ2-1, the V gene TRBV7-9; D is possibly TRBD2 (6 bases). The V and J ends lost 7 bases and 6 bases respectively, with 19 bases between them. The CDR3 has 15 amino acids. Germline V lookup: CDR1 SEHNR, CDR2 FQNEAQ (reference sequence).